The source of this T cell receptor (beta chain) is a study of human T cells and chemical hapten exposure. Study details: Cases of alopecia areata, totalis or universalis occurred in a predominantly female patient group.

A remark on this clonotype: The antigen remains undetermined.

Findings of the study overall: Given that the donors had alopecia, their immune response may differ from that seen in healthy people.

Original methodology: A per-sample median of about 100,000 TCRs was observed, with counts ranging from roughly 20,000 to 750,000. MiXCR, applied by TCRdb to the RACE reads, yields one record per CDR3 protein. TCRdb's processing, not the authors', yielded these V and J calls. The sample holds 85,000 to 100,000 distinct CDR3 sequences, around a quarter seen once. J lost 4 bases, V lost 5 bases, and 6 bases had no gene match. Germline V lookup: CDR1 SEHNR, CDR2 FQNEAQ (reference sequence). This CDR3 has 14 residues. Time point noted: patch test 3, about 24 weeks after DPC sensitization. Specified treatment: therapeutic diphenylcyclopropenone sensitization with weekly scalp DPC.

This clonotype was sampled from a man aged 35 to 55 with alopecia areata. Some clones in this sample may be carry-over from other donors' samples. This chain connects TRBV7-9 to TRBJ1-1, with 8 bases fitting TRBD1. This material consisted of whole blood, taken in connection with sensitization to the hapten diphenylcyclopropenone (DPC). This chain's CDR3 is CASSVGQGSTEAFF. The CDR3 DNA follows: TGTGCCAGCAGCGTAGGACAGGGTAGCACTGAAGCTTTCTTT.